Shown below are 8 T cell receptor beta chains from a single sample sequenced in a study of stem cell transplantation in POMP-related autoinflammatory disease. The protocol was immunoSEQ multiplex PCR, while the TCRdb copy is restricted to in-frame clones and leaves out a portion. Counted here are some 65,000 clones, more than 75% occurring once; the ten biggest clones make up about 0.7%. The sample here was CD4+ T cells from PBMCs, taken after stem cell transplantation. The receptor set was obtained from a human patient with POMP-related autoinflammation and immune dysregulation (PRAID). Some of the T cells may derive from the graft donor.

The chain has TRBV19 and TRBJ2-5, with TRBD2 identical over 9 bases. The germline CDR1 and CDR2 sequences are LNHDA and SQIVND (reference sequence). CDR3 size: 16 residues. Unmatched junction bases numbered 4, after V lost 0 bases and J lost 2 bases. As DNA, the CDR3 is TGTGCCAGTAGTATAGATCTAGCGGGACCACAAGAGACCCAGTACTTC. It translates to CASSIDLAGPQETQYF.

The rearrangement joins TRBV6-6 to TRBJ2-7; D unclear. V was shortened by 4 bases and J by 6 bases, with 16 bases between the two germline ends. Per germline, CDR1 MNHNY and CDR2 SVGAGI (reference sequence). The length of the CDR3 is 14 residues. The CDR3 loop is CASSLGSDPAEQYV. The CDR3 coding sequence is TGTGCCAGCAGTTTGGGGTCCGACCCGGCCGAGCAGTACGTC.

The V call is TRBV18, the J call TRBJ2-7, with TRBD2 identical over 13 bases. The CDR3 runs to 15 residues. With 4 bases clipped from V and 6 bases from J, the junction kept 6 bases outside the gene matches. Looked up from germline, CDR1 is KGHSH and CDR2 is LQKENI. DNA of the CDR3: TGTGCCAGCTCACTAACTAGCGGGGGGGTCCGCGAGCAGTACGTC. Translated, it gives CASSLTSGGVREQYV.

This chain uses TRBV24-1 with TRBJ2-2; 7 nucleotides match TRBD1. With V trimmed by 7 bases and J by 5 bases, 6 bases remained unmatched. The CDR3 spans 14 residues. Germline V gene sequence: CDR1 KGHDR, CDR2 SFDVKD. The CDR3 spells CATSKTGITGELFF. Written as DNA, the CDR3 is TGTGCCACCAGCAAGACAGGGATTACCGGGGAGCTGTTTTTT.

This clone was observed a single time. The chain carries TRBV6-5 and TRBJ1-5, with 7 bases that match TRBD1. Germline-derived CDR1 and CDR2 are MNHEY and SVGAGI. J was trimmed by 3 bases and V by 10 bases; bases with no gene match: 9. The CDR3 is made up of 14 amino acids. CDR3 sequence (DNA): TGTGCCATTTCCGGGACAGCTCTCAATCAGCCCCAGCATTTT. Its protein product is CAISGTALNQPQHF.

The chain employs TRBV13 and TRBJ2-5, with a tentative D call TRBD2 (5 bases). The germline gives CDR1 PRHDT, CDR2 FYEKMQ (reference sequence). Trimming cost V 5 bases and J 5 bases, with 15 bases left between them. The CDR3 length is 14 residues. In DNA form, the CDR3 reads TGTGCCAGCAGCCCGGGCCAAACGGGGGAGACCCAGTACTTC. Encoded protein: CASSPGQTGETQYF.

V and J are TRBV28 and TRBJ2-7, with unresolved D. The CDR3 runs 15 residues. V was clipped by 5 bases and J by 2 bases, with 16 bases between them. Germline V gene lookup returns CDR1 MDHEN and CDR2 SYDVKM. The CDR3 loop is CASSPPNSQAYEQYV. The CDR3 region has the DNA TGTGCCAGCAGTCCCCCCAATTCGCAGGCCTACGAGCAGTACGTC.

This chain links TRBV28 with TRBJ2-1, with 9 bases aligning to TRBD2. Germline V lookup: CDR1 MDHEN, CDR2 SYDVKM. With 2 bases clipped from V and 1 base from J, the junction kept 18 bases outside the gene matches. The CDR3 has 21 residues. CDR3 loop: CASSLRKRYLAGNFSYNEQFF. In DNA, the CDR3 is TGTGCCAGCAGTTTACGCAAAAGGTATCTAGCGGGGAATTTTTCCTACAATGAGCAGTTCTTC.